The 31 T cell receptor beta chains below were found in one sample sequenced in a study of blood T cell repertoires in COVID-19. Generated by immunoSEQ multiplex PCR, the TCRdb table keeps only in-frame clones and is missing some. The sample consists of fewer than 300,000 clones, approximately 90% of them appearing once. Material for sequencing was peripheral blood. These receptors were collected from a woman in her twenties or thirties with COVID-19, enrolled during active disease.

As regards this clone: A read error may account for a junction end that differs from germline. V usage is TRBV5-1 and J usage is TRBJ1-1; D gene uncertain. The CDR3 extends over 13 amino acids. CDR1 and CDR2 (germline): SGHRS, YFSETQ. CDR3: CASSVGQVTEAFF. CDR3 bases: TGCGCAAGCAGCGTTGGGCAGGTCACTGAAGCTTTCTTT.

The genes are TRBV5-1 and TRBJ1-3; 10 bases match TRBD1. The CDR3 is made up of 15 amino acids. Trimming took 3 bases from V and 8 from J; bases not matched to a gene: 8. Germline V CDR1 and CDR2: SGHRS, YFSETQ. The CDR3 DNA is TGCGCCAGCAGCTATACGGGACAGGGGAGAGACACCATATATTTT. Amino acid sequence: CASSYTGQGRDTIYF.

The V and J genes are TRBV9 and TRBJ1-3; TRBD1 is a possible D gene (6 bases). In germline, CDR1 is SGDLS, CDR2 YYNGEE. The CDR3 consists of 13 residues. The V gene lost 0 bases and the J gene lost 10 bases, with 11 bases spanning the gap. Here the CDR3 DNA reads TGTGCCAGCAGCGTAGACCAGGGGAGAACCATATATTTT. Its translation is CASSVDQGRTIYF.

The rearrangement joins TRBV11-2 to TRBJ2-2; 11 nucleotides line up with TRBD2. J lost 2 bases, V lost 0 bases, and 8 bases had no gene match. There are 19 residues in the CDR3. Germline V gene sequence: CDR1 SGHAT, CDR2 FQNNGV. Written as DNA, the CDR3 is TGTGCCAGCAGCTTAGAACTAGCGGGAGTAGGGGGAAACACCGGGGAGCTGTTTTTT. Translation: CASSLELAGVGGNTGELFF. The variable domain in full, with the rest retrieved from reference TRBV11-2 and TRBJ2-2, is EAGVAQSPRYKIIEKRQSVAFWCNPISGHATLYWYQQILGQGPKLLIQFQNNGVVDDSQLPKDRFSAERLKGVDSTLKIQPAKLEDSAVYLCASSLELAGVGGNTGELFFGEGSRLTVL.

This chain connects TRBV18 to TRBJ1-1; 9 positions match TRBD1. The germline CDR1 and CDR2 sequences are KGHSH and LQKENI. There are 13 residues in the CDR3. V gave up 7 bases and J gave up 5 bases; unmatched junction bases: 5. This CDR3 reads CASLQGAETEAFF. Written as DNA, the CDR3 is TGTGCCAGCTTACAGGGGGCTGAGACTGAAGCTTTCTTT.

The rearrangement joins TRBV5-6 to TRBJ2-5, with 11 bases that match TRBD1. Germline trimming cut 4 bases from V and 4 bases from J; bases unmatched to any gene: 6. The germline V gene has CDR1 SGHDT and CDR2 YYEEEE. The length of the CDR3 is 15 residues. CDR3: CASSAGQGVVETQYF. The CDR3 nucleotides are TGTGCCAGCAGCGCGGGACAGGGGGTTGTAGAGACCCAGTACTTC. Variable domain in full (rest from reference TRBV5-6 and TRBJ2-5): DAGVTQSPTHLIKTRGQQVTLRCSPKSGHDTVSWYQQALGQGPQFIFQYYEEEERQRGNFPDRFSGHQFPNYSSELNVNALLLGDSALYLCASSAGQGVVETQYFGPGTRLLVL.

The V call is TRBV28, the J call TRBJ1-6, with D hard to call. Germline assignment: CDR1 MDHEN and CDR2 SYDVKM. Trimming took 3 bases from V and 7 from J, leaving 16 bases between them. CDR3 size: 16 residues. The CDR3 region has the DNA TGTGCCAGCAGTTTGTCCGGGTTAGGCCAAAATTCACCCCTCCACTTT. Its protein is CASSLSGLGQNSPLHF.

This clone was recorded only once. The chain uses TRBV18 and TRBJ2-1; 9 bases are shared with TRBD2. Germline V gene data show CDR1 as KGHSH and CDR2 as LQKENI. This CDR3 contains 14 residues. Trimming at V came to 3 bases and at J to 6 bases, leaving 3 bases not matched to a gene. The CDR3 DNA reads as TGTGCCAGCTCACCGGTGCGGGAGGGCAATGAGCAGTTCTTC. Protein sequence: CASSPVREGNEQFF.

The chain's CDR3 is CASSFGGDEQFF. For the CDR3, the DNA is TGTGCCAGCAGTTTCGGCGGCGATGAGCAGTTCTTC. V usage is TRBV12-3 or TRBV12-4 and J usage is TRBJ2-1; unclear D gene. Trimming removed 3 bases from V and 8 bases from J, with 8 bases in between. The length of the CDR3 is 12 residues.

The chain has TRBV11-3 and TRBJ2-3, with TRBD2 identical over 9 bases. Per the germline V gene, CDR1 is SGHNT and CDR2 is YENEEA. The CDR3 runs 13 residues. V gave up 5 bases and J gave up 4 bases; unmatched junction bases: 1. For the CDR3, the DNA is TGTGCCAGCAGCGGCGGGAGGGCAGATACGCAGTATTTT. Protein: CASSGGRADTQYF. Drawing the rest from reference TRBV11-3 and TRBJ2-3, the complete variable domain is EAGVVQSPRYKIIEKKQPVAFWCNPISGHNTLYWYLQNLGQGPELLIRYENEEAVDDSQLPKDRFSAERLKGVDSTLKIQPAELGDSAVYLCASSGGRADTQYFGPGTRLTVL.

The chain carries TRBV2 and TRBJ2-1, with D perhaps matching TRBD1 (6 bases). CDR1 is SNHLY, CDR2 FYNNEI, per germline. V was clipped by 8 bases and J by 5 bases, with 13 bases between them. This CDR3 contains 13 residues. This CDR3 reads CASPVGDNNEQFF. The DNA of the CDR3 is TGTGCCAGCCCTGTGGGGGACAACAATGAGCAGTTCTTC.

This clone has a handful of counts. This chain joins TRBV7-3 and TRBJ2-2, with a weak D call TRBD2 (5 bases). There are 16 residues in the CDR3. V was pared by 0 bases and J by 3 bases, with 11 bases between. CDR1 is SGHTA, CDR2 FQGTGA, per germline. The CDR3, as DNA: TGTGCCAGCAGCTTAACGGGGAGAGGGTACACCGGGGAGCTGTTTTTT. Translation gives CASSLTGRGYTGELFF.

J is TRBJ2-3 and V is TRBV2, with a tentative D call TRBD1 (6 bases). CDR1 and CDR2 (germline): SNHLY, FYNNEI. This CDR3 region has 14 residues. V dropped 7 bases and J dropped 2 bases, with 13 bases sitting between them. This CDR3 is CASNLQGPTDTQYF. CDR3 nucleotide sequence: TGTGCCAGCAACCTCCAGGGGCCCACAGATACGCAGTATTTT.

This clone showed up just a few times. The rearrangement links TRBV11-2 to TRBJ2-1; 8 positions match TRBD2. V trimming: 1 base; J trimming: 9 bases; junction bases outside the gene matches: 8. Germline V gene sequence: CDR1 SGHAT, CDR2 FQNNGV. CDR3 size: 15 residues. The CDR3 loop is CASSLVAGWLSEQFF. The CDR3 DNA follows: TGTGCCAGCAGCTTAGTAGCGGGATGGCTCAGTGAGCAGTTCTTC.

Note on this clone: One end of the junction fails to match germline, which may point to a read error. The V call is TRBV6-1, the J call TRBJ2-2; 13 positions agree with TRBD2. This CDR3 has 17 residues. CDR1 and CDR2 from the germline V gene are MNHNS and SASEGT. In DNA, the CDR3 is TGTGCCAGCAGTGAAGCTGGGACTAGCGGGAACTCCGGGGAGCTGTTTTTT. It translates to CASSEAGTSGNSGELFF.

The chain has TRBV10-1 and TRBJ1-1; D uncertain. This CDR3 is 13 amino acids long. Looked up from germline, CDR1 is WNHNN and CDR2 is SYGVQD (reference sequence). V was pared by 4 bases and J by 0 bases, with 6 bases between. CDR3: CASSVAMNTEAFF. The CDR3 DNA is TGCGCCAGCAGTGTAGCTATGAACACTGAAGCTTTCTTT.

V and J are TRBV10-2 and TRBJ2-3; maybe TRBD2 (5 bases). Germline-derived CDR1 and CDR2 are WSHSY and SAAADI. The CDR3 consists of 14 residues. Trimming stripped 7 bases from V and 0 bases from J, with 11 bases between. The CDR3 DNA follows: TGCGCCAGCACCATTGGCGGGAGCACAGATACGCAGTATTTT. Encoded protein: CASTIGGSTDTQYF.

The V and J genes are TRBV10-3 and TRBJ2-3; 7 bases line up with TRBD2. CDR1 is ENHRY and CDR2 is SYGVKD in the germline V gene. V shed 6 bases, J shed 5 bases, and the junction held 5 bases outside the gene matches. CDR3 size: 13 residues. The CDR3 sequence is CAIRGGSGDTQYF. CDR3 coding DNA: TGTGCCATCAGGGGAGGGTCCGGAGATACGCAGTATTTT.

The CDR3 here is CASSFAGGSSYNEQFF. Written as DNA, the CDR3 is TGTGCCAGCAGTTTCGCTGGCGGGAGTTCCTACAATGAGCAGTTCTTC. The gene calls are TRBV28 and TRBJ2-1, with 7 nucleotides matching TRBD2. Germline V gene sequence: CDR1 MDHEN, CDR2 SYDVKM. V was clipped by 3 bases and J by 1 base; unmatched bases: 6. This CDR3 region has 16 residues.

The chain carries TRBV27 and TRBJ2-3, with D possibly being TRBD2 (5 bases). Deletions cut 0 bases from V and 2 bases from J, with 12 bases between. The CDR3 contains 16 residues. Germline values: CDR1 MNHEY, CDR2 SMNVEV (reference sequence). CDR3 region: CASSLSGGLSTDTQYF. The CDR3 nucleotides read TGTGCCAGCAGTTTATCGGGCGGGTTGTCCACAGATACGCAGTATTTT.

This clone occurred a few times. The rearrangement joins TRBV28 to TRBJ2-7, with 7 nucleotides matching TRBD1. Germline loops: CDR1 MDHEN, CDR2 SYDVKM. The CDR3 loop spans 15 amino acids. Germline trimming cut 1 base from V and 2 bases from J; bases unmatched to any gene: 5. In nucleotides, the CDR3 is TGTGCCAGCAGTTTATCTCTGGGACAGACCTACGAGCAGTACTTC. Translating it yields CASSLSLGQTYEQYF.

Here the CDR3 DNA reads TGCGCCAGCAGTATGGCAGGGGGCTACACTGAAGCTTTCTTT. It codes for CASSMAGGYTEAFF. The rearrangement joins TRBV10-1 to TRBJ1-1, with 8 bases fitting TRBD1. J gave up 3 bases and V 5 bases, and 5 bases lay outside the gene matches. The CDR3 loop spans 14 amino acids. Germline assignment: CDR1 WNHNN and CDR2 SYGVQD (reference sequence).

The CDR3 DNA is TGTGCCAGCAGCCAAGAGGGACTAGCGGGTTATTCCTACGAGCAGTACTTC. Its translation is CASSQEGLAGYSYEQYF. This chain links TRBV3-1 (or the pseudogene TRBV3-2) with TRBJ2-7, with TRBD2 identical over 12 bases. V was pared by 0 bases and J by 1 base, with 4 bases of the junction left unmatched. This CDR3 has 17 residues. Germline assignment: CDR1 LGHDT and CDR2 YNNKEL (reference sequence).

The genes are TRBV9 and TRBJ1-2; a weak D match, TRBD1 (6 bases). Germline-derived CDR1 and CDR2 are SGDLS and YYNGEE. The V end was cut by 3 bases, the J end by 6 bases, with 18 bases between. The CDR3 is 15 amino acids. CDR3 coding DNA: TGTGCCAGCAGCGCCCAGGGGAGGGGGTTCGATGGCTACACCTTC. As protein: CASSAQGRGFDGYTF.

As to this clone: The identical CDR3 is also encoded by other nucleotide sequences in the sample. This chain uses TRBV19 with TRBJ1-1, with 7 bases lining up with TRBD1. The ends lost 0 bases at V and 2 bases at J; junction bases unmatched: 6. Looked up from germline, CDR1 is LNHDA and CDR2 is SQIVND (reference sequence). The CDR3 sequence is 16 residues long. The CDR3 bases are TGTGCCAGTAGTATAGATTCAACAGGGGCTAACACTGAAGCTTTCTTT. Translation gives CASSIDSTGANTEAFF.

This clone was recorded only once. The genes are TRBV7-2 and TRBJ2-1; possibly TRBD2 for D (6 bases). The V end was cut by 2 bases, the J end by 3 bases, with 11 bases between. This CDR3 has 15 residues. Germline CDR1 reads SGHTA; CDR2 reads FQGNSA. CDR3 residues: CASSLSLADYNEQFF. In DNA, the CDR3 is TGTGCCAGCAGCTTATCCTTAGCGGACTACAATGAGCAGTTCTTC.

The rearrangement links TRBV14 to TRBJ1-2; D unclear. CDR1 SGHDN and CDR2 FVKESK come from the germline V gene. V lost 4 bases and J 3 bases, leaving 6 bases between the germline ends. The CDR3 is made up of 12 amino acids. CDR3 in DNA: TGTGCCAGCAGCCCTGACTACTATGGCTACACCTTC. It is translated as CASSPDYYGYTF.

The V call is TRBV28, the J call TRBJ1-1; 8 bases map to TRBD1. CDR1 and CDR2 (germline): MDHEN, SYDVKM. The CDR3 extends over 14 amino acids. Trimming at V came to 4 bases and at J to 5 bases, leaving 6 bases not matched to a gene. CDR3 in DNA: TGTGCCAGCAGTTCACAGGGGGGGAAGACTGAAGCTTTCTTT. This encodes CASSSQGGKTEAFF.

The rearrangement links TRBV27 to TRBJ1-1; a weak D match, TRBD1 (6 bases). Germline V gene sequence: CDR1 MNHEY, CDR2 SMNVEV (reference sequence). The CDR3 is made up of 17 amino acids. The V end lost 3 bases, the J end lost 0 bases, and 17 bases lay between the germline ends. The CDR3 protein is CASSLLTGQRMNTEAFF. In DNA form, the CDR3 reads TGTGCCAGCAGTTTGCTTACAGGGCAGCGGATGAACACTGAAGCTTTCTTT.

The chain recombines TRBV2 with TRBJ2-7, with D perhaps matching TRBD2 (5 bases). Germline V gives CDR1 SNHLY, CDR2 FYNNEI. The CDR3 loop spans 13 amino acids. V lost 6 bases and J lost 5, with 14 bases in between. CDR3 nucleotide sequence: TGTGCCAGCAGCCAAAGACCCGGGAACGAGCAGTACTTC. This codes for CASSQRPGNEQYF.

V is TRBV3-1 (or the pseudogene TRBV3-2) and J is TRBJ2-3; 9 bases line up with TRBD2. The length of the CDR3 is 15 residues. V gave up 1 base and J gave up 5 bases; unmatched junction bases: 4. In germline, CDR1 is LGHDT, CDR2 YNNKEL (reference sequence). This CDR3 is CASSQVSGSIDTQYF. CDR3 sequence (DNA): TGTGCCAGCAGCCAAGTTAGCGGGAGTATAGATACGCAGTATTTT.